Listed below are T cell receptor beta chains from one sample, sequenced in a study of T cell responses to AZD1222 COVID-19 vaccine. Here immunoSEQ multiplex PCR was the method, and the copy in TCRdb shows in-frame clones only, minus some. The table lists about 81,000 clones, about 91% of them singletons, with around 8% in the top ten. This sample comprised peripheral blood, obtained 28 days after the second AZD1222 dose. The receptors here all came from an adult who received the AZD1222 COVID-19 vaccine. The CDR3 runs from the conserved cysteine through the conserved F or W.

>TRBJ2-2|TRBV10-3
CAISESKTFTGELFF
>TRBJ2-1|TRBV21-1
CASSKNGAYGGGRLYNEQFF
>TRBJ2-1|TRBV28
CATGTSGRGEQFF
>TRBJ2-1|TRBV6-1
CASSDFGPVAEQFF
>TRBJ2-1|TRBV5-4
CASSARGGNYNEQFF
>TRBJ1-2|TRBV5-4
CASSFSSDRIYGYTF
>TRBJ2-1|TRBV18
CASSPGSGAYNEQFF
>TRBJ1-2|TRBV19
CASSIGGTGSSGYTF
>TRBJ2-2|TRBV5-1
CASSRLRQAGTGELFF
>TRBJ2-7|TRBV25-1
CASSDAGTGAVEQYF
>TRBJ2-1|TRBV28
CASAGGRNEQFF
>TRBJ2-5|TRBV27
CASSLGHPQETQYF
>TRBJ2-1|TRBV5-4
CASSLPFGTSGYNEQFF
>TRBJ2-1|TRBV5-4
CASSQTSYNEQFF
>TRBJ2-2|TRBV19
CASSILGYSDTGELFF
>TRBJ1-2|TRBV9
CASSVAGTGSYGYTF
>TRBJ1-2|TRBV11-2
CASSLVGTGKGLDYGYTF
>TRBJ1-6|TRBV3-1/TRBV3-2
CASSQAGPNNSPLHF
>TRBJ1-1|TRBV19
CASSLEGLNTEAFF
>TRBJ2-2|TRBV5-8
CASTGGAMRTGELFF
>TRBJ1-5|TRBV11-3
CATLPLQPQHF
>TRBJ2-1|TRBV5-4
CASKTGSGAALAGAENEQFF
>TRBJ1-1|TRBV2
CASSTRGTEAFF
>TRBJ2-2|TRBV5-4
CASSPRDFSNTGELFF
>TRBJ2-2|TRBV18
CASSPQAGGNTGELFF
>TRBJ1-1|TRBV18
CASSPSGNTEAFF
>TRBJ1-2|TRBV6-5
CASSMTPGANYGYTF
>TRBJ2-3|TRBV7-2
CASSPNLARDTQYF
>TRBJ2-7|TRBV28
CASSWGSSYEQYF
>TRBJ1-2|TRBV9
CASRQTGTGGYTF
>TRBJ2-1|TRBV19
CASSILGRHNEQFF
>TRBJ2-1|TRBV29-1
CSVDPQGAGEQFF
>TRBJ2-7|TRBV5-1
CASSPTGRVYEQYF
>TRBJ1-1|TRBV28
CASSAPGTGAEAFF
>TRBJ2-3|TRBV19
CASSISTGGPDTQYF
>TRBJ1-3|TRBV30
CAWASSGNTIYF
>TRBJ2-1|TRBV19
CASSPLESYNEQFF
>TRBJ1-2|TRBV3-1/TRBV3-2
CASSPTRGDGYTF
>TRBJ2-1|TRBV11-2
CASSLSGLGLAGSNEQFF
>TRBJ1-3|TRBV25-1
CASSEVNLPTIYF
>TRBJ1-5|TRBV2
CASSEAQGQVNQPQHF
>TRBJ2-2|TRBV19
CASNNLPTGELFF
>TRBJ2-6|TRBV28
CASSRDSSGANVLTF
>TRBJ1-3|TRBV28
CASRGTGLLPGNTIYF
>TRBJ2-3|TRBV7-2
CASSSQPRIAGSDTQYF
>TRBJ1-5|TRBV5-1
CASSLGGGPSQPQHF
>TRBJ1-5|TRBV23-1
CASSQGAPGRGQPQHF
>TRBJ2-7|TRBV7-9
CASSGPSTYEQYF
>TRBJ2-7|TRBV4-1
CASSQGQKTYEQYF
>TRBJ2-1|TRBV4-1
CASSLFPFNEQFF
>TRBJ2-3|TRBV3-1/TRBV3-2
CASSQAIVEGLALSTDTQYF
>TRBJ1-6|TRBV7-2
CASSSQPGTGGSPLHF
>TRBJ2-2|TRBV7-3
CASSQRAATGNTGELFF
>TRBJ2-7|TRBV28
CASSLLAATYEQYF
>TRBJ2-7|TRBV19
CAAGVGGVYEQYF